A selection of T cell receptor beta chains follows, all from one sample in a study of blood T cells in healthy people across ages. Each CDR3 protein gets one entry after TCRdb re-called the 5' RACE reads with MiXCR. The sample includes about 700,000 distinct CDR3 sequences, approximately 31% seen only once; the top ten take over 15%. The sample was blood. These receptor sequences come from a woman of 80 years or more in good health. Both conserved end residues are part of each CDR3. A D gene is named only where the DNA matches it firmly. Clone size is stated in some rows and not others, as once, few, many or a class when expanded.

CDR3 DNA | CDR3 protein | CDR3 length | clone size | J gene | D gene | V gene
TGCAGTGTCAGGCCGGGGGCCGGCGAGCAGTACTTC | CSVRPGAGEQYF | 12 | many | TRBJ2-7 | - | TRBV20-1
TGTGCCTGCAGCCTTGGAGCAGGGATCCCGAACACAGATACGCAGTATTTT | CACSLGAGIPNTDTQYF | 17 | - | TRBJ2-3 | - | TRBV5-5
TGCAGTGCTAGACTAGTCCAAGAGACCCAGTACTTC | CSARLVQETQYF | 12 | many | TRBJ2-5 | - | TRBV20-1
TGTGCCAGCAGTTACGGACTCGAAGGGTGGGGCACTGAAGCTTTCTTT | CASSYGLEGWGTEAFF | 16 | few | TRBJ1-1 | - | TRBV6-2/TRBV6-3
TGCAGTGCTAGGCGTTCACAGGGTCAGCCCCAGCATTTT | CSARRSQGQPQHF | 13 | - | TRBJ1-5 | - | TRBV20-1
TGTGCCAGCTCTCTAAAGGCCGCGGCGGGTGGCACAGATACGCAGTATTTT | CASSLKAAAGGTDTQYF | 17 | - | TRBJ2-3 | - | TRBV18
TGCAGCGTTGCGCGGACAGGGGGGTACAGTGAGCAGTACTTC | CSVARTGGYSEQYF | 14 | - | TRBJ2-7 | TRBD1 | TRBV29-1
TGTGCCAGCAGCTTAGCAGTGGTCCTTAATGGAAAACTGTTTTTT | CASSLAVVLNGKLFF | 15 | - | TRBJ1-4 | - | TRBV7-9
TGTGCCGGCAGCTTAACGTTTGGAGATACGCAGTATTTT | CAGSLTFGDTQYF | 13 | few | TRBJ2-3 | - | TRBV7-3
TGTGCCAGCAGTGATAGACAGGCGTATAATTCACCCCTCCACTTT | CASSDRQAYNSPLHF | 15 | many | TRBJ1-6 | - | TRBV25-1
TGCGCCAGCAGCGTGGACCTGGGGGGACAGCCCCAGCATTTT | CASSVDLGGQPQHF | 14 | many | TRBJ1-5 | - | TRBV5-1
TGTGCCAGCAGTTACTCGCCCGTCCGGGGGAGGGAGACCCAGTACTTC | CASSYSPVRGRETQYF | 16 | many | TRBJ2-5 | - | TRBV6-2/TRBV6-3
TGTGCCAGCAGGAAAACAGGGTCTGGAAACACCATATATTTT | CASRKTGSGNTIYF | 14 | few | TRBJ1-3 | - | TRBV25-1
TGTGCCAGCAGCATTTCCGGGACAGGGGGTTACAATGAGCAGTTCTTC | CASSISGTGGYNEQFF | 16 | many | TRBJ2-1 | TRBD1 | TRBV5-4